A single sample is the source of the 31 T cell receptor beta chains below, sequenced in a study of T cells in women clearing cervical HPV infection. Generated by immunoSEQ multiplex PCR, the TCRdb table keeps only in-frame clones and is missing some. This listing includes 9,200 or so clones. Sequencing input: blood buffy coat. The receptors derive from a woman between 18 and 69 years old with a cervical HPV16 infection that either progressed to CIN3+ or cleared (not recorded which).

With respect to this clone: From the germline J gene comes the end of the CDR3, since the read stops 3 residues before it. The V gene is TRBV5-1, the J gene TRBJ2-3; D is unresolved. Germline V lookup: CDR1 SGHRS, CDR2 YFSETQ. The CDR3 is 15 residues long. The V end lost 0 bases, the J end lost 0 bases, and 8 bases lay between the germline ends. The CDR3: CASSLGGPSTDTQYF. CDR3 bases read: TGCGCCAGCAGCTTGGGAGGTCCTAGCACAGATACG.

Incomplete CDR3 DNA: TGTGCCACCAATAGGGGACAGGGTGGATATGGC. This encodes CATNRGQGGYG. The full-length CDR3 reads as CATNRGQGGYGYTF. The chain links TRBV19 to TRBJ1-2; 9 bases are shared with TRBD1. The read halts 3 residues ahead of the CDR3 end, with the missing end drawn from the germline J gene. The CDR3 is made up of 14 amino acids. Trimming took 10 bases from V and 5 from J; bases not matched to a gene: 11. Germline loops: CDR1 LNHDA, CDR2 SQIVND (reference sequence).

To note about this clone: The CDR3 is cut off 3 residues early in the read; its end comes from the germline J gene. The chain recombines TRBV7-2 with TRBJ2-7, with D perhaps TRBD2 (5 bases). Trimming took off 3 bases at V and 6 bases at J, with 15 bases between the two ends. The CDR3 is made up of 14 amino acids. From germline, CDR1 is SGHTA and CDR2 FQGNSA. The DNA read from the CDR3 is TGTGCCAGCAGCTTGAGGGTGGGCCCTCGCGAG. Amino acids: CASSLRVGPRE. From start to end, the CDR3 is CASSLRVGPREQYF.

Worth noting for this clone: The CDR3 goes on 3 residues after the read ends, and that part is filled in from the germline J gene. V gene TRBV18 combines with J gene TRBJ2-4; possibly TRBD2 for D (7 bases). This CDR3 comprises 13 residues. Germline CDR1 and CDR2: KGHSH and LQKENI. The CDR3 sequence: CASSPREGDGQYF. The CDR3 DNA, read in part, is TGTGCCAGCTCACCGAGGGAGGGGGATGGT.

On this clone itself: Sequencing ends 3 residues short of the CDR3 end; the germline J gene provides the rest. This chain joins TRBV19 and TRBJ1-2; D is unclear. CDR1 is LNHDA, CDR2 SQIVND, per germline (reference sequence). The CDR3 totals 12 residues. V lost 6 bases and J 2 bases, leaving 7 bases between the germline ends. The CDR3 bases that were read are TGTGCCAGTAGCACTACGAACTATGGC. As protein: CASSTTNYG. The whole CDR3 protein reads CASSTTNYGYTF.

On this clone itself: The CDR3 end falls 3 residues outside the read, so it is completed with the germline J gene. The J gene is TRBJ2-2, the V gene TRBV5-1; 9 bases match TRBD1. Germline V gene data show CDR1 as SGHRS and CDR2 as YFSETQ. This CDR3 spans 16 amino acids. V lost 4 bases, J lost 2 bases, and 6 bases stayed unmatched. The CDR3 loop is CASSPVGQGNTGELFF. CDR3 DNA, as far as it was read: TGCGCCAGCAGCCCAGTGGGACAGGGTAACACCGGGGAG.

With regard to this clone: The CDR3 end lies 3 residues beyond the end of the read and is filled in from the germline J gene. The chain is built from TRBV18 and TRBJ1-5; D is uncertain. Deletions cut 0 bases from V and 7 bases from J, with 13 bases between. CDR1 and CDR2 (germline): KGHSH, LQKENI. The CDR3 loop spans 15 amino acids. This CDR3 reads CASSPPPFGGQPQHF. The sequenced CDR3 bases are TGTGCCAGCTCACCACCGCCCTTTGGCGGCCAGCCC.

About this clone itself: The read terminates 3 residues before the CDR3 end, so the remaining end is supplied by the germline J gene. The chain links TRBV5-1 to TRBJ2-7; 8 positions match TRBD1. The V segment lost 4 bases and the J segment 1 base; nucleotides outside the gene matches: 13. The CDR3 sequence is 17 residues long. CDR1 SGHRS and CDR2 YFSETQ come from the germline V gene. The CDR3 reads CASSTDRVSPASYEQYF. The sequenced CDR3 bases are TGCGCCAGCAGCACGGACAGGGTCTCGCCGGCTTCCTACGAG.

A remark on this clone: The CDR3 end falls 3 residues outside the read, so it is completed with the germline J gene. The chain has TRBV7-2 and TRBJ1-2; D possibly corresponds to TRBD1 (6 bases). Germline V gives CDR1 SGHTA, CDR2 FQGNSA. The CDR3 extends over 15 amino acids. CDR3 loop: CASSLSTGGPYDYTF. The covered CDR3 bases are TGTGCCAGCAGCTTATCAACGGGGGGGCCGTACGAC.

The CDR3 here is CASTLSGFSEQYF. The covered CDR3 bases are TGTGCCAGCACACTCTCGGGTTTTAGCGAG. The chain links TRBV5-4 to TRBJ2-7, with unresolved D. The CDR3 end is not reached by the read, which stops 3 residues before it; the germline J gene fills it in. The V end lost 6 bases, the J end lost 6 bases, and 16 bases lay between the germline ends. Germline loops: CDR1 SGHNT, CDR2 YYREEE (reference sequence). CDR3 length equals 13 residues.

This clone ranks as medium-sized (0.01 to 0.1%) in terms of frequency. An end of the junction differs from the germline gene, which may be a read error. Read data end 3 residues before the CDR3 end; the end is taken from the germline J gene. The V call is TRBV7-7, the J call TRBJ2-1; perhaps TRBD2 as D (5 bases). Germline CDR1 and CDR2: SSHAT and FNYEAQ (reference sequence). This CDR3 comprises 15 residues. CDR3 region: CASSEGHGSYNEQFF. The CDR3 bases that were read are TGTGCTAGCAGCGAGGGCCACGGCTCCTACAATGAG.

Comments on this clone: The CDR3 end lies 3 residues beyond the end of the read and is filled in from the germline J gene. V is TRBV6-1 and J is TRBJ2-3, with 9 nucleotides matching TRBD1. In germline, CDR1 is MNHNS, CDR2 SASEGT. This CDR3 is built from 16 residues. This chain's CDR3 is CASSEAPGTGIETQYF. Partial CDR3 DNA: TGTGCCAGCAGTGAAGCGCCGGGGACAGGGATAGAGACG.

Note on this clone: With the read ending 3 residues before the CDR3 end, the germline J gene is used to fill in that end. The chain links TRBV5-6 to TRBJ2-1, with 9 bases identical to TRBD1. Germline loops: CDR1 SGHDT, CDR2 YYEEEE. The CDR3 runs to 15 residues. The trim removed 5 bases at V and 5 bases at J, leaving 8 bases unmatched. CDR3 loop: CASRNTGGINNEQFF. CDR3 DNA (partial): TGTGCCAGCAGGAATACAGGGGGCATCAACAATGAG.

This clone is labeled medium-sized based on frequency. The read stops 3 residues short of the end of the CDR3; the missing end is completed from the germline J gene. The chain uses TRBV27 and TRBJ2-3; 9 bases match TRBD2. The ends lost 5 bases at V and 0 bases at J; junction bases unmatched: 3. Germline CDR1 MNHEY, CDR2 SMNVEV (reference sequence). The length of the CDR3 is 15 residues. Incomplete CDR3 DNA: TGTGCCAGCAGTAATCTAGCGGGGAGCACAGATACG. It translates to CASSNLAGSTDT. The complete CDR3 reads CASSNLAGSTDTQYF.

This clone ranks as medium-sized (0.01 to 0.1%) in terms of frequency. Coverage ceases 3 residues before the CDR3 finishes, and the germline J gene fills in the end. The chain combines TRBV7-3 with TRBJ2-1, with TRBD2 identical over 7 bases. This CDR3 region has 15 residues. The J segment lost 8 bases and the V segment lost 5 bases, leaving 12 bases of the junction unmatched. Germline assignment: CDR1 SGHTA and CDR2 FQGTGA. CDR3 sequence: CASSPGIGEGYEQFF. CDR3 DNA, as far as it was read: TGTGCCAGCAGCCCAGGCATAGGGGAGGGCTATGAG.

This clone is medium-sized by frequency. Coverage ceases 3 residues before the CDR3 finishes, and the germline J gene fills in the end. The chain joins TRBV6-1 to TRBJ2-1; a weak D match, TRBD1 (6 bases). V lost 2 bases, J lost 2 bases, and 13 bases lay in between. This CDR3 contains 16 residues. Germline V lookup: CDR1 MNHNS, CDR2 SASEGT. CDR3 DNA, as far as it was read: TGTGCCAGCAGTGAACTGGGACAAGACACCTACAATGAG. This codes for CASSELGQDTYNE. The whole CDR3 is CASSELGQDTYNEQFF.

For this clone: The read ends 3 residues early relative to the CDR3; the germline J gene fills the gap. This chain connects TRBV7-9 to TRBJ1-1, with D possibly being TRBD1 (6 bases). V lost 5 bases and J 1 base, leaving 8 bases between the germline ends. Germline CDR1 is SEHNR and CDR2 is FQNEAQ (reference sequence). CDR3 length equals 13 residues. CDR3 DNA (partial): TGTGCCAGCAGCAAGGGACAGAACACTGAA. It is translated as CASSKGQNTE. The entire CDR3 reads CASSKGQNTEAFF.

About this clone itself: The CDR3 extends 3 residues past the end of the read, so its final part is completed from the germline J gene. The chain uses TRBV5-1 and TRBJ1-2; no definite D call. This CDR3 is 16 amino acids long. The germline gives CDR1 SGHRS, CDR2 YFSETQ. The part of the CDR3 DNA that was read is TGCGCCAGCAGCTTGGCCGTCGGGGTGAGCTCCTACGAG. Translating it yields CASSLAVGVSSYE. In full, the CDR3 is CASSLAVGVSSYEYTF.

Concerning this clone: Read sequence stops 3 residues before the CDR3 end, and the germline J gene provides the missing end. This chain connects TRBV29-1 to TRBJ1-1, with D possibly being TRBD1 (6 bases). This CDR3 contains 13 residues. Trimming shortened V by 8 bases and J by 0 bases, and 13 bases separated the two germline ends. Germline values: CDR1 SQVTM, CDR2 ANQGSEA. Incomplete CDR3 DNA: TGCAGCACCGGACAGCCTCTGAACACTGAA. Protein sequence: CSTGQPLNTE. The CDR3 in full is CSTGQPLNTEAFF.

About this clone itself: The read ends 3 residues early relative to the CDR3; the germline J gene fills the gap. This chain connects TRBV5-1 to TRBJ2-2; 9 nucleotides align to TRBD1. Trimming removed 10 bases from V and 0 bases from J; junction bases left unmatched: 10. The germline CDR1 and CDR2 sequences are SGHRS and YFSETQ. This CDR3 contains 16 residues. The CDR3 loop is CASIHRDRANTGELFF. Partial CDR3 DNA: TGCGCCTCTATTCACCGGGACAGGGCGAACACCGGGGAG.

As concerns this clone: The observed sequence ends 3 residues before the CDR3 terminus, with the missing tail filled in from the germline J gene. The chain uses TRBV7-9 and TRBJ1-2; a weak D match, TRBD1 (5 bases). Per germline, CDR1 SEHNR and CDR2 FQNEAQ (reference sequence). The CDR3 contains 13 residues. The covered CDR3 bases are TGTGCCAGCAGCTTTGGGGCTGGCGAAGGC. It specifies CASSFGAGEG. In full, the CDR3 is CASSFGAGEGYTF.

As to this clone: The read ends 3 residues shy of where the CDR3 ends; the end is completed using the germline J gene. V is TRBV29-1 and J is TRBJ1-6, with unresolved D. V gave up 5 bases and J gave up 5 bases, with 10 bases separating them. The CDR3 contains 13 residues. The V gene's germline CDR1 is SQVTM and CDR2 ANQGSEA. The DNA read from the CDR3 is TGCAGCGTTCGCGGCAGCGATAATTCACCC. Encoded protein: CSVRGSDNSP. The complete CDR3 reads CSVRGSDNSPLHF.

A word on this clone: The read stops 3 residues short of the end of the CDR3; the missing end is completed from the germline J gene. The rearrangement joins TRBV12-3 or TRBV12-4 to TRBJ1-3, with 9 bases that match TRBD1. The CDR3 sequence is 15 residues long. J lost 7 bases, V lost 4 bases, and 8 bases had no gene match. The CDR3 sequence: CASSYDRGRMNTIYF. The covered CDR3 bases are TGTGCCAGCAGTTACGACAGGGGGAGGATGAACACC.

CDR3 loop: CASSQNTGTGHGQYF. CDR3 DNA (partial): TGTGCCAGCTCACAAAACACCGGGACAGGGCATGGT. The genes are TRBV18 and TRBJ2-4; 9 bases match TRBD1. The sequenced fragment ends 3 residues before the CDR3 boundary, so the rest is inferred from the germline J gene. The CDR3 totals 15 residues. Germline V gives CDR1 KGHSH, CDR2 LQKENI. The full variable domain, completed using reference TRBV18 and TRBJ2-4, is NAGVMQNPRHLVRRRGQEARLRCSPMKGHSHVYWYRQLPEEGLKFMVYLQKENIIDESGMPKERFSAEFPKEGPSILRIQQVVRGDSAAYFCASSQNTGTGHGQYFGAGTRLSVL.

With respect to this clone: The read halts 3 residues ahead of the CDR3 end, with the missing end drawn from the germline J gene. The V gene is TRBV20-1, the J gene TRBJ2-5; TRBD2 aligns across 12 bases. The CDR3 contains 15 residues. Unmatched junction bases numbered 6, after V lost 3 bases and J lost 4 bases. Germline V gene data show CDR1 as DFQATT and CDR2 as SNEGSKA (reference sequence). The DNA read from the CDR3 is TGCAGTGCTAGGGGGGCTAGCGGGGGGGGAGAGACC. Its translation is CSARGASGGGET. The whole CDR3 protein is CSARGASGGGETQYF.

This clone ranks as medium-sized in terms of frequency. The read comes to an end 3 residues before the CDR3 does, leaving the germline J gene to fill in the end. The chain is built from TRBV5-6 and TRBJ1-5, with TRBD1 identical over 7 bases. CDR1 SGHDT and CDR2 YYEEEE come from the germline V gene. This CDR3 contains 15 residues. Unmatched junction bases numbered 7, after V lost 2 bases and J lost 5 bases. Here the CDR3 reads CASSLGGRAHQPQHF. Partial CDR3 DNA: TGTGCCAGCAGCTTAGGGGGCAGGGCTCATCAGCCC. Full variable domain (missing parts from reference TRBV5-6 and TRBJ1-5): DAGVTQSPTHLIKTRGQQVTLRCSPKSGHDTVSWYQQALGQGPQFIFQYYEEEERQRGNFPDRFSGHQFPNYSSELNVNALLLGDSALYLCASSLGGRAHQPQHFGDGTRLSIL.

Remarks on this clone: The read falls 3 residues short of the CDR3 end, and the missing part is taken from the germline J gene. The chain employs TRBV5-1 and TRBJ2-5; 11 bases line up with TRBD2. With 1 base clipped from V and 2 bases from J, the junction kept 7 bases outside the gene matches. CDR3 length: 17 residues. The germline CDR1 and CDR2 sequences are SGHRS and YFSETQ. CDR3 amino acids: CASSLSLSSGGQETQYF. The sequenced part of the CDR3 DNA is TGCGCCAGCAGCTTGAGCTTGTCTAGCGGGGGGCAAGAGACC.

For this clone: Read coverage stops 3 residues before the CDR3 terminus; the germline J gene supplies the remainder. The rearrangement links TRBV6-4 to TRBJ1-2; TRBD1 matches at 8 bases. The length of the CDR3 is 14 residues. V gave up 4 bases and J gave up 7 bases; unmatched junction bases: 8. Germline CDR1 reads MRHNA; CDR2 reads SNTAGT. The CDR3: CASSVEGTGLGYTF. The covered CDR3 bases are TGTGCCAGCAGTGTAGAAGGGACAGGTCTTGGC.

The sequenced CDR3 bases are TGTGCCATGAAGCTCCTCCGGGACAGGCGCTCCATTCGGACTCAGCCT. Amino acid sequence: CAMKLLRDRRSIRTQP. The CDR3 as a whole reads CAMKLLRDRRSIRTQPQYF. The genes are TRBV10-3 and TRBJ2-4; 8 nucleotides agree with TRBD1. Read sequence stops 3 residues before the CDR3 end, and the germline J gene provides the missing end. This CDR3 comprises 19 residues. Germline V gene sequence: CDR1 ENHRY, CDR2 SYGVKD.

Frequency places this clone as medium-sized. The read gets to within 3 residues of the CDR3 end, and the germline J gene fills in the rest. The chain links TRBV14 to TRBJ2-4; D possibly matches TRBD1 or TRBD2 (6 bases each). CDR3 length equals 16 residues. Germline CDR1 and CDR2: SGHDN and FVKESK. Deletions cut 1 base from V and 1 base from J, with 11 bases between. The part of the CDR3 DNA that was read is TGTGCCAGCAGCCAAGGGAGGGGGATGGCCAAAAACATT. It specifies CASSQGRGMAKNI. The CDR3 reads in full as CASSQGRGMAKNIQYF.

As for this clone: At one of its ends the junction is not consistent with the germline gene, which may arise from a read error. With the read ending 3 residues before the CDR3 end, the germline J gene is used to fill in that end. The identical CDR3 is also encoded by other nucleotide sequences in the sample. V usage is TRBV7-2 and J usage is TRBJ1-3, with a weak D call TRBD1 (6 bases). The CDR3 length is 15 residues. Germline values: CDR1 SGHTA, CDR2 FQGNSA. CDR3 amino acids: CASSLRAGARNTIYF. The sequenced CDR3 bases are TGTGCCAGCAGCTTAAGGGCAGGGGCGAGAAACACG.